These 31 T cell receptor beta chains were all obtained from the same sample, sequenced in a study of blood T cell repertoires in COVID-19. Method: immunoSEQ multiplex PCR; TCRdb's copy keeps in-frame clones and lacks some. The sample records 150,000 to 200,000 clones, 80% to 85% being singletons. The specimen was peripheral blood. The origin of the receptors is a woman in her thirties with acute or convalescent COVID-19.

This clone was seen just once. The chain is built from TRBV5-6 and TRBJ1-2; the D gene is possibly TRBD1 (5 bases). Germline V lookup: CDR1 SGHDT, CDR2 YYEEEE. The CDR3 covers 13 residues. V was cut by 1 base and J by 8 bases, with 12 bases left in between. CDR3 nucleotide sequence: TGTGCCAGCAGCTTGAGGGGCCCAGGGGGCTACACCTTC. Translating it yields CASSLRGPGGYTF. The variable domain in full, completed from reference TRBV5-6 and TRBJ1-2, reads DAGVTQSPTHLIKTRGQQVTLRCSPKSGHDTVSWYQQALGQGPQFIFQYYEEEERQRGNFPDRFSGHQFPNYSSELNVNALLLGDSALYLCASSLRGPGGYTFGSGTRLTVV.

Details on this clone: In the same sample, other DNA sequences code for this CDR3. The J gene is TRBJ2-5, the V gene TRBV27; D may be TRBD2 (5 bases). Trimming took 5 bases from V and 4 from J, leaving 11 bases between them. The CDR3 totals 13 residues. Germline V gene data show CDR1 as MNHEY and CDR2 as SMNVEV (reference sequence). CDR3 nucleotide sequence: TGTGCCAGCAGTCCTCCCGGAGGAGAGACCCAGTACTTC. It encodes CASSPPGGETQYF.

This rearrangement joins TRBV2 to TRBJ1-1, with D perhaps matching TRBD1 (6 bases). CDR3 length: 16 residues. Per germline, CDR1 SNHLY and CDR2 FYNNEI. V was pared by 10 bases and J by 0 bases, with 21 bases between. The CDR3 here is CATKRRTATMNTEAFF. In nucleotides, the CDR3 is TGTGCCACCAAGAGGAGGACAGCAACTATGAACACTGAAGCTTTCTTT.

V and J are TRBV4-3 and TRBJ1-4; D possibly corresponds to TRBD1 (5 bases). The V gene's germline CDR1 is LGHNA and CDR2 YSLEER. The CDR3 loop spans 14 amino acids. Between the trimmed V and J ends, which lost 5 bases and 8 bases, there was a span of 15 bases. The CDR3 here is CASSGHSVGEKLFF. CDR3 bases: TGCGCCAGCAGCGGACACTCAGTAGGAGAAAAACTGTTTTTT.

The V and J genes are TRBV28 and TRBJ2-1; a weak D match, TRBD2 (5 bases). Deletions cut 2 bases from V and 8 bases from J, with 13 bases between. The V gene's germline CDR1 is MDHEN and CDR2 SYDVKM. CDR3 length: 14 residues. The CDR3 reads CASSLSFSGYEQFF. The CDR3 region has the DNA TGTGCCAGCAGTTTAAGTTTTTCGGGGTATGAGCAGTTCTTC.

V gene TRBV5-1 combines with J gene TRBJ2-5; 9 bases are shared with TRBD2. The CDR3 runs 18 residues. Trimming took 1 base from V and 5 from J; bases not matched to a gene: 15. Germline CDR1 is SGHRS and CDR2 is YFSETQ. The CDR3 here is CASSLTLAGRLGGETQYF. The CDR3 DNA follows: TGCGCCAGCAGCTTGACCCTAGCGGGGCGTTTGGGAGGGGAGACCCAGTACTTC.

The rearrangement joins TRBV18 to TRBJ1-4, with D unclear. The CDR3 is 12 amino acids. CDR1 and CDR2 from the germline V gene are KGHSH and LQKENI. Trimming took 3 bases from V and 6 from J, leaving 5 bases between them. CDR3 bases: TGTGCCAGCTCACCCAACTATGAAAAACTGTTTTTT. Protein sequence: CASSPNYEKLFF.

The chain links TRBV20-1 to TRBJ2-2, with 7 bases lining up with TRBD1. The germline gives CDR1 DFQATT, CDR2 SNEGSKA (reference sequence). V gave up 3 bases and J gave up 2 bases; unmatched junction bases: 6. This CDR3 has 15 residues. The CDR3 nucleotides are TGCAGTGCTAGTGATGACAGGGTAAACACCGGGGAGCTGTTTTTT. Translated: CSASDDRVNTGELFF.

This clone has a handful of counts. This chain links TRBV10-3 with TRBJ1-4, with a weak D call TRBD1 (5 bases). V lost 11 bases, J lost 0 bases, and 13 bases lay in between. The CDR3 has 14 amino acids. Germline V gives CDR1 ENHRY, CDR2 SYGVKD. The CDR3 here is CAVQAPATNEKLFF. The CDR3 DNA follows: TGTGCCGTACAGGCGCCGGCAACTAATGAAAAACTGTTTTTT.

This sequence joins TRBV4-1 and TRBJ2-5; D unclear. CDR1 is MGHRA and CDR2 is YSYEKL in the germline V gene. The germline V and J ends were trimmed by 1 base and 0 bases, with 9 bases remaining between them. This CDR3 spans 15 amino acids. The CDR3 reads CASSQGVQNQETQYF. The CDR3, as DNA: TGCGCCAGCAGCCAAGGAGTACAGAACCAAGAGACCCAGTACTTC.

The rearrangement links TRBV5-4 to TRBJ1-6; no clear D. From germline, CDR1 is SGHNT and CDR2 YYREEE (reference sequence). CDR3 length equals 12 residues. V was cut by 0 bases and J by 14 bases, with 9 bases left in between. The CDR3 spells CASSLDGVSLHF. The CDR3 DNA is TGTGCCAGCAGCTTGGACGGAGTCTCCCTCCACTTT.

The chain has TRBV15 and TRBJ2-7; D might be TRBD2 (5 bases). Germline loops: CDR1 LNHNV, CDR2 YYDKDF (reference sequence). V lost 9 bases and J lost 2, with 17 bases in between. The CDR3 length is 14 residues. This chain's CDR3 is CATRIAGETYEQYF. CDR3 sequence (DNA): TGTGCCACGCGAATCGCGGGTGAGACCTACGAGCAGTACTTC.

V and J are TRBV7-2 and TRBJ1-1, with D perhaps TRBD1 (5 bases). The CDR3 spans 13 residues. The germline V gene encodes CDR1 SGHTA and CDR2 FQGNSA. Trimming pared 5 bases from V and 6 bases from J, leaving 13 bases between. The CDR3 nucleotides read TGTGCCAGCAGCCTCACGGGGGGTTCTGAAGCTTTCTTT. Translation: CASSLTGGSEAFF. Using reference TRBV7-2 and TRBJ1-1 for the parts outside the CDR3, the full variable domain is GAGVSQSPSNKVTEKGKDVELRCDPISGHTALYWYRQSLGQGLEFLIYFQGNSAPDKSGLPSDRFSAERTGGSVSTLTIQRTQQEDSAVYLCASSLTGGSEAFFGQGTRLTVV.

On this clone itself: The same CDR3 arises from other DNA sequences in this sample as well. This chain connects TRBV27 to TRBJ2-2; no firm D call. Trimming shortened V by 0 bases and J by 4 bases, and 3 bases separated the two germline ends. The CDR3 contains 13 residues. Per germline, CDR1 MNHEY and CDR2 SMNVEV (reference sequence). The CDR3: CASSLSLTGELFF. The CDR3 DNA follows: TGTGCCAGCAGTTTATCCCTCACCGGGGAGCTGTTTTTT.

About this clone itself: A junction end diverges from the germline sequence, so it may reflect a read error. The chain is built from TRBV28 and TRBJ2-7, with 15 bases aligning to TRBD2. From germline, CDR1 is MDHEN and CDR2 SYDVKM. The CDR3 sequence is 14 residues long. CDR3 coding DNA: TGTGCCAGCAGACCCGGGACTAGCGGGGGGCAACCCCTCTTC. The encoded protein is CASRPGTSGGQPLF. The whole variable domain, remainder taken from reference TRBV28 and TRBJ2-7, is DVKVTQSSRYLVKRTGEKVFLECVQDMDHENMFWYRQDPGLGLRLIYFSYDVKMKEKGDIPEGYSVSREKKERFSLILESASTNQTSMYLCASRPGTSGGQPLFGPGTRLTVT.

This chain joins TRBV7-6 and TRBJ2-7, with 7 bases matching TRBD2. Trimming cost V 1 base and J 6 bases; bases outside gene matches: 15. The CDR3 runs to 17 residues. From germline, CDR1 is SGHVS and CDR2 FNYEAQ. The CDR3 sequence: CASSLETGLFLRGEQYF. The CDR3 DNA sequence: TGTGCCAGCAGCTTAGAGACGGGACTATTCCTTCGCGGCGAGCAGTACTTC.

This chain uses TRBV4-3 with TRBJ1-1; 7 nucleotides agree with TRBD1. J was trimmed by 7 bases and V by 0 bases; bases with no gene match: 8. Germline V gene sequence: CDR1 LGHNA, CDR2 YSLEER. This CDR3 is 15 amino acids long. The CDR3 is CASSQDLGGWLEAFF. CDR3 sequence (DNA): TGCGCCAGCAGCCAAGATCTAGGGGGCTGGCTTGAAGCTTTCTTT.

The chain's CDR3 is CATSSVTGWNTEAFF. The CDR3, as DNA: TGTGCCACCAGCAGCGTAACAGGGTGGAACACTGAAGCTTTCTTT. The chain links TRBV15 to TRBJ1-1; TRBD1 might be the D (6 bases). CDR1 is LNHNV and CDR2 is YYDKDF in the germline V gene (reference sequence). This CDR3 is 15 amino acids long. V was clipped by 3 bases and J by 1 base, with 12 bases between them.

This clone was seen only once. V usage is TRBV20-1 and J usage is TRBJ1-5, with D unclear. Germline V lookup: CDR1 DFQATT, CDR2 SNEGSKA (reference sequence). Trimming stripped 3 bases from V and 0 bases from J, with 18 bases between. The CDR3 totals 17 residues. In nucleotides, the CDR3 is TGCAGTGCTAGTGATCTAAACTGGGAGAATAGCAATCAGCCCCAGCATTTT. The encoded protein is CSASDLNWENSNQPQHF.

The gene calls are TRBV7-2 and TRBJ2-1; 11 bases map to TRBD2. V shed 5 bases and J 8 bases; nucleotides not matched to a gene: 8. The CDR3 length is 15 residues. The germline CDR1 and CDR2 sequences are SGHTA and FQGNSA. CDR3 amino acids: CASSVRTSGRDEQFF. The CDR3 bases are TGTGCCAGCAGCGTAAGGACTAGCGGGCGGGATGAGCAGTTCTTC.

The chain uses TRBV28 and TRBJ2-3, with 10 bases identical to TRBD1. Germline trimming cut 4 bases from V and 4 bases from J; bases unmatched to any gene: 2. The CDR3 has 14 residues. Looked up from germline, CDR1 is MDHEN and CDR2 is SYDVKM. In nucleotides, the CDR3 is TGTGCCAGCAGTTGGGACAGGGGCTCAGATACGCAGTATTTT. Translating gives CASSWDRGSDTQYF.

The rearrangement uses TRBV7-2 and TRBJ2-5, with 7 bases matching TRBD2. The CDR3 is made up of 13 amino acids. Per germline, CDR1 SGHTA and CDR2 FQGNSA. V lost 5 bases and J lost 5; bases outside the gene matches: 5. CDR3 nucleotides: TGTGCCAGCAGCCCATTTAGCGGGGAGACCCAGTACTTC. It encodes CASSPFSGETQYF.

The rearrangement uses TRBV3-1 (or the pseudogene TRBV3-2) and TRBJ2-5, with 13 bases fitting TRBD2. This CDR3 spans 16 amino acids. Germline V CDR1 and CDR2: LGHDT, YNNKEL (reference sequence). Unmatched junction bases numbered 8, after V lost 5 bases and J lost 5 bases. For the CDR3, the DNA is TGTGCCAGCAGCATTCGGACTAGCGGGGGTGCGGAGACCCAGTACTTC. Translating gives CASSIRTSGGAETQYF.

The V gene is TRBV7-9, the J gene TRBJ2-1; a weak D match, TRBD1 (6 bases). Germline CDR1 reads SEHNR; CDR2 reads FQNEAQ (reference sequence). V was pared by 3 bases and J by 9 bases, with 18 bases between. The CDR3 spans 15 residues. CDR3 DNA sequence: TGTGCCAGCAGCTTTGGGGGCCAGCAAGTTGGTGAGCAGTTCTTC. Protein: CASSFGGQQVGEQFF.

DNA for the CDR3: TGCGCCAGTGACGCTCCCGGGGAGACCCAGTACTTC. This encodes CASDAPGETQYF. This chain connects TRBV5-1 to TRBJ2-5; D remains unclear. CDR1 is SGHRS and CDR2 is YFSETQ in the germline V gene. Deletions cut 8 bases from V and 5 bases from J, with 13 bases between. The CDR3 runs to 12 residues.

The chain recombines TRBV10-3 with TRBJ1-5; 7 nucleotides line up with TRBD1. Germline V gives CDR1 ENHRY, CDR2 SYGVKD. V dropped 6 bases and J dropped 1; count of bases not matched to a gene: 6. The CDR3 runs 15 residues. The CDR3 coding sequence is TGTGCCATCAGGGAAGACAGGGCGAGCAATCAGCCCCAGCATTTT. Residues: CAIREDRASNQPQHF.

This chain connects TRBV4-3 to TRBJ1-1; possibly TRBD1 for D (6 bases). CDR1 LGHNA and CDR2 YSLEER come from the germline V gene. The germline V and J ends were trimmed by 1 base and 2 bases, with 11 bases remaining between them. The CDR3 is 15 residues long. The CDR3 loop is CASSQGVQGNTEAFF. The CDR3, as DNA: TGCGCCAGCAGCCAAGGGGTACAGGGTAACACTGAAGCTTTCTTT.

The V and J genes are TRBV28 and TRBJ2-3; TRBD1 is a possible D gene (6 bases). The germline V gene encodes CDR1 MDHEN and CDR2 SYDVKM. Trimming shortened V by 11 bases and J by 5 bases, and 26 bases separated the two germline ends. The CDR3 totals 16 residues. The CDR3 nucleotides read TGTGCCTCCTACTTTAAGGGGGAGAGGGTGAAAGATACGCAGTATTTT. Translated: CASYFKGERVKDTQYF.

V is TRBV5-4 and J is TRBJ2-3, with 7 nucleotides matching TRBD2. Germline CDR1 is SGHNT and CDR2 is YYREEE (reference sequence). The CDR3 loop spans 14 amino acids. The junction had 7 bases not matched to a gene; V was cut back by 6 bases and J by 3 bases. In DNA, the CDR3 is TGTGCCAGCACCCACGGGGGGTGGACAGATACGCAGTATTTT. As protein: CASTHGGWTDTQYF. Drawing the rest from reference TRBV5-4 and TRBJ2-3, the complete variable domain is ETGVTQSPTHLIKTRGQQVTLRCSSQSGHNTVSWYQQALGQGPQFIFQYYREEENGRGNFPPRFSGLQFPNYSSELNVNALELDDSALYLCASTHGGWTDTQYFGPGTRLTVL.

The chain recombines TRBV30 with TRBJ2-5; D call uncertain. Germline CDR1 is GTSNPN and CDR2 is SVGIG (reference sequence). The CDR3 totals 11 residues. V lost 5 bases and J 2 bases, leaving 6 bases between the germline ends. The CDR3 region is CAWGSQETQYF. The CDR3, as DNA: TGTGCCTGGGGATCGCAAGAGACCCAGTACTTC. Full variable domain (outside the CDR3, taken from reference TRBV30 and TRBJ2-5): SQTIHQWPATLVQPVGSPLSLECTVEGTSNPNLYWYRQAAGRGLQLLFYSVGIGQISSEVPQNLSASRPQDRQFILSSKKLLLSDSGFYLCAWGSQETQYFGPGTRLLVL.

V gene TRBV14 combines with J gene TRBJ1-6, with 11 bases that match TRBD1. The germline V gene has CDR1 SGHDN and CDR2 FVKESK. CDR3 size: 17 residues. The V gene end was trimmed by 0 bases and the J gene end by 10 bases; junction bases not matched to a gene: 8. The CDR3 region is CASSQDHPGQGGSPLHF. CDR3 nucleotides: TGTGCCAGCAGCCAAGATCACCCGGGACAGGGGGGGTCACCCCTCCACTTT.